The 26 T cell receptor beta chains listed next were all sequenced from one sample in a study of breast tumors, draining lymph nodes, adjacent tissues. TCRdb reprocessed the multiplex PCR reads with MiXCR, giving one entry per CDR3 protein. This table holds about 31,000 distinct CDR3 sequences, over 55% found once. Sequenced material: breast tumor tissue. Receptors originate from a female donor with breast cancer. Some clones in this sample may be carry-over from other donors' samples.

V gene TRBV5-1 combines with J gene TRBJ2-1; D remains ambiguous. The CDR3 contains 12 residues. Germline loops: CDR1 SGHRS, CDR2 YFSETQ. The V gene lost 4 bases and the J gene lost 2 bases, with 4 bases spanning the gap. The CDR3 reads CASSGTYNEQFF. DNA for the CDR3: TGCGCCAGCAGCGGAACCTACAATGAGCAGTTCTTC.

V is TRBV24-1 and J is TRBJ2-7; D unresolved. Looked up from germline, CDR1 is KGHDR and CDR2 is SFDVKD. The CDR3 runs to 13 residues. V dropped 4 bases and J dropped 4 bases, with 10 bases sitting between them. DNA of the CDR3: TGTGCCACCAGTGACGCAGGCAGATACGAGCAGTACTTC. It yields the protein CATSDAGRYEQYF.

This clonotype was observed a handful of times. The chain has TRBV7-3 and TRBJ2-5; D gene ambiguous. Trimming removed 2 bases from V and 6 bases from J, with 7 bases in between. The CDR3 has 12 amino acids. CDR1 SGHTA and CDR2 FQGTGA come from the germline V gene. CDR3 amino acids: CASSLDLKTQYF. The DNA of the CDR3 is TGTGCCAGCAGCTTAGACTTAAAGACCCAGTACTTC.

This clonotype was counted ten times or more. The chain uses TRBV19 and TRBJ1-6; tentatively, D is TRBD1 (6 bases). Germline CDR1 is LNHDA and CDR2 is SQIVND (reference sequence). This CDR3 spans 15 amino acids. The V end lost 3 bases, the J end lost 7 bases, and 13 bases lay between the germline ends. The CDR3 sequence is CASSIMDRPNSPLHF. CDR3 in DNA: TGTGCCAGTAGTATCATGGACAGACCAAATTCACCCCTCCACTTT.

A note on this clonotype: At one end the junction does not follow the germline gene, possibly because of a read error. The chain carries TRBV13 and TRBJ2-1; unclear D gene. The germline CDR1 and CDR2 sequences are PRHDT and FYEKMQ (reference sequence). The CDR3 has 9 amino acids. The CDR3 region has the DNA TGTGTGATACGCAATCAGCAGTTCTTC. Translated, it gives CVIRNQQFF.

This clonotype occurred once. The chain joins TRBV2 to TRBJ1-2; D uncertain. The CDR3 covers 11 residues. V was shortened by 7 bases and J by 8 bases, with 11 bases between the two germline ends. Looked up from germline, CDR1 is SNHLY and CDR2 is FYNNEI. Written as DNA, the CDR3 is TGTGCCAGCACCACCCGGGTAGGCTACACCTTC. It is translated as CASTTRVGYTF.

This clonotype was seen a handful of times. This chain connects TRBV29-1 to TRBJ1-5; unclear D gene. The CDR3 has 12 amino acids. The germline V gene encodes CDR1 SQVTM and CDR2 ANQGSEA. Trimming removed 5 bases from V and 6 bases from J, with 11 bases in between. This chain's CDR3 is CSVSGSGQPQHF. The CDR3 DNA reads TGCAGCGTTTCGGGTTCAGGTCAGCCCCAGCATTTT.

Concerning this clonotype itself: A read error may account for a junction end that differs from germline. J is TRBJ2-3 and V is TRBV19; possibly TRBD2 for D (6 bases). The CDR3 length is 14 residues. Germline V CDR1 and CDR2: LNHDA, SQIVND (reference sequence). The CDR3 nucleotides read TGTGTCAGTAGTTCGGGGCGGGGTATGAATACGCAGTATTTT. Encoded protein: CVSSSGRGMNTQYF.

In this sample, this clonotype turned up a few times. One end of the junction is discordant with germline, which a read error may explain. The chain joins TRBV19 to TRBJ1-5; D call uncertain. This CDR3 comprises 16 residues. CDR1 and CDR2 from the germline V gene are LNHDA and SQIVND (reference sequence). CDR3 residues: CTSSPRAVYSNQPQHF. The CDR3 nucleotides read TGTACCAGTAGCCCGAGGGCAGTTTATAGCAATCAGCCCCAGCATTTT.

The V call is TRBV5-1, the J call TRBJ2-1; D is unresolved. V lost 7 bases, J lost 5 bases, and 13 bases lay in between. The germline CDR1 and CDR2 sequences are SGHRS and YFSETQ. The CDR3 covers 13 residues. The CDR3 region is CASCQENNNEQFF. The CDR3 nucleotides read TGCGCCAGCTGTCAGGAGAACAACAATGAGCAGTTCTTC.

This clonotype was counted ten times or more. The genes are TRBV27 and TRBJ1-6; D may be TRBD1 (6 bases). Looked up from germline, CDR1 is MNHEY and CDR2 is SMNVEV (reference sequence). The CDR3 covers 14 residues. V lost 6 bases, J lost 14 bases, and 20 bases lay in between. The CDR3 bases are TGTGCCAGCAGCCTACAGGGATCCCTCGATTCCCTCCACTTT. It yields the protein CASSLQGSLDSLHF.

The CDR3 reads CSVVGSDPYEQYF. In nucleotides, the CDR3 is TGCAGCGTTGTCGGGTCGGACCCCTACGAGCAGTACTTC. V and J are TRBV29-1 and TRBJ2-7; D unresolved. Germline values: CDR1 SQVTM, CDR2 ANQGSEA. The germline V and J ends were trimmed by 4 bases and 2 bases, with 12 bases remaining between them. This CDR3 is built from 13 residues.

The chain recombines TRBV19 with TRBJ1-2, with TRBD1 as a possible D gene (6 bases). Trimming shortened V by 5 bases and J by 2 bases, and 21 bases separated the two germline ends. In germline, CDR1 is LNHDA, CDR2 SQIVND (reference sequence). The CDR3 is 17 residues long. In DNA, the CDR3 is TGTGCCAGTAGTCCCCATATGGGAAGAGACAGGAACTATGGCTACACCTTC. Translating it yields CASSPHMGRDRNYGYTF.

This clonotype was seen at least ten times. V and J are TRBV7-8 and TRBJ2-6, with 7 bases fitting TRBD1. Trimming cost V 5 bases and J 4 bases; bases outside gene matches: 5. The CDR3 is 15 amino acids. Germline CDR1 is SGHVS and CDR2 is FQNEAQ. CDR3: CASSRTGDGANVLTF. In nucleotides, the CDR3 is TGTGCCAGCAGCCGAACAGGGGACGGGGCCAACGTCCTGACTTTC.

The rearrangement uses TRBV18 and TRBJ1-2, with D hard to call. The CDR3 sequence is 14 residues long. CDR1 is KGHSH, CDR2 LQKENI, per germline. Trimming shortened V by 0 bases and J by 4 bases, and 9 bases separated the two germline ends. As DNA, the CDR3 is TGTGCCAGCTCACCACCCCCAGGCCTCTATGGCTACACCTTC. Translation: CASSPPPGLYGYTF.

The genes are TRBV9 and TRBJ2-7; no clear D gene. With 3 bases removed from V and 0 bases from J, the gap between germline ends came to 4 bases. This CDR3 has 12 amino acids. Germline values: CDR1 SGDLS, CDR2 YYNGEE. CDR3 sequence (DNA): TGTGCCAGCAGCGCGCACTCCTACGAGCAGTACTTC. It codes for CASSAHSYEQYF.

This clonotype was seen repeatedly, ten times or more. The chain couples TRBV6-6 to TRBJ1-5; no clear D. The length of the CDR3 is 18 residues. The germline V gene has CDR1 MNHNY and CDR2 SVGAGI (reference sequence). Between the trimmed V and J ends, which lost 0 bases and 0 bases, there was a span of 15 bases. The CDR3 region has the DNA TGTGCCAGCAGTTACTCGGGGAGGGTGGGGTTTAGCAATCAGCCCCAGCATTTT. Protein sequence: CASSYSGRVGFSNQPQHF.

The V call is TRBV10-3, the J call TRBJ1-2; weak D call: TRBD1 (5 bases). CDR3 length: 15 residues. The germline CDR1 and CDR2 sequences are ENHRY and SYGVKD. The ends were cut back, 8 bases at V and 4 bases at J, with 20 bases in the middle. CDR3: CAIWGRGTDRYGYTF. DNA of the CDR3: TGTGCCATCTGGGGCCGGGGTACGGATCGCTATGGCTACACCTTC.

This clonotype was seen at least ten times. This may arise from a read error, as a much more abundant clone is one base away. This chain joins TRBV20-1 and TRBJ1-2; TRBD1 is a possible D gene (6 bases). V was trimmed by 0 bases and J by 10 bases, leaving 15 bases between them. Germline loops: CDR1 DFQATT, CDR2 SNEGSKA (reference sequence). There are 13 residues in the CDR3. The CDR3 nucleotides read TGCAGTGCTAGAGAAGGGGGGCGCGATGCCTACACCTTC. Protein product: CSAREGGRDAYTF.

The J gene is TRBJ1-5, the V gene TRBV19, with 10 bases fitting TRBD1. This CDR3 is built from 16 residues. V lost 6 bases, J lost 1 base, and 6 bases stayed unmatched. Germline CDR1 is LNHDA and CDR2 is SQIVND (reference sequence). CDR3 loop: CASSLTGGQSNQPQHF. For the CDR3, the DNA is TGTGCCAGTAGCCTGACAGGGGGCCAGAGCAATCAGCCCCAGCATTTT.

The chain recombines TRBV7-9 with TRBJ2-5; D perhaps matches TRBD1 (6 bases). Germline V gene sequence: CDR1 SEHNR, CDR2 FQNEAQ (reference sequence). The CDR3 extends over 13 amino acids. The CDR3 sequence is CISSNTGLETQYF. The CDR3 nucleotides are TGTATCAGCAGCAACACAGGGTTAGAGACCCAGTACTTC.

This chain links TRBV4-1 with TRBJ1-5, with TRBD1 matching over 8 bases. Losses at the gene ends were 1 base for V and 6 bases for J; bases not matched to a gene: 5. There are 15 residues in the CDR3. Germline V gene data show CDR1 as MGHRA and CDR2 as YSYEKL. The CDR3 DNA reads TGCGCCAGCAGCCAAGGACAGGGGATAGGTCAGCCCCAGCATTTT. Protein product: CASSQGQGIGQPQHF.

The chain couples TRBV27 to TRBJ1-1, with D hard to call. The CDR3 contains 15 residues. The ends were cut back, 0 bases at V and 1 base at J, with 9 bases in the middle. CDR1 MNHEY and CDR2 SMNVEV come from the germline V gene (reference sequence). CDR3 DNA: TGTGCCAGCAGTTTATCAGGCGCCCCGAACACTGAAGCTTTCTTT. Translating gives CASSLSGAPNTEAFF.

This clonotype is medium-sized. This rearrangement joins TRBV27 to TRBJ2-7, with 11 bases that match TRBD1. Looked up from germline, CDR1 is MNHEY and CDR2 is SMNVEV (reference sequence). The CDR3 has 14 residues. V was clipped by 8 bases and J by 3 bases; unmatched bases: 6. CDR3 coding DNA: TGTGCCAGCGCCGGACAGGGGGCATTCTACGAGCAGTACTTC. Amino acids: CASAGQGAFYEQYF.

The rearrangement links TRBV20-1 to TRBJ2-1; D remains ambiguous. The V end lost 3 bases, the J end lost 0 bases, and 9 bases lay between the germline ends. This CDR3 spans 14 amino acids. Per germline, CDR1 DFQATT and CDR2 SNEGSKA (reference sequence). The CDR3 bases are TGCAGTGCTAGCTCCAGGAGCTCCTACAATGAGCAGTTCTTC. This encodes CSASSRSSYNEQFF.

The V gene is TRBV11-2, the J gene TRBJ2-3; no definite D call. This CDR3 has 14 amino acids. Germline V CDR1 and CDR2: SGHAT, FQNNGV. Trimming left V 0 bases short and J 1 base short, with 5 bases between. The DNA for the CDR3 is TGTGCCAGCAGCTTAGATCGTGGCACAGATACGCAGTATTTT. It encodes CASSLDRGTDTQYF.